What follows are 10 T cell receptor beta chains derived from one specimen sequenced in a study of early T cells in non-severe SARS-CoV-2 infection. TCRdb re-analysed the 5' RACE reads in MiXCR, keeping a single row per CDR3 protein. Among over 25,000 distinct CDR3 sequences listed, about 10% were seen once. The sequencing sample was made of whole blood. The receptors were sampled from an adult who was a healthcare worker with PCR-confirmed SARS-CoV-2 infection or an uninfected control (not recorded which).

The CDR3 loop reads CASSLADYTQYF. CDR3 bases: TGTGCCAGCAGCTTAGCGGACTATACGCAGTATTTT. J is TRBJ2-3 and V is TRBV7-2; D is possibly TRBD2 (5 bases). The germline V and J ends were trimmed by 0 bases and 7 bases, with 5 bases remaining between them. Germline CDR1 and CDR2: SGHTA and FQGNSA. CDR3 length equals 12 residues. Based on the CDR3 plus reference TRBV7-2 and TRBJ2-3, the full variable domain is GAGVSQSPSNKVTEKGKDVELRCDPISGHTALYWYRQSLGQGLEFLIYFQGNSAPDKSGLPSDRFSAERTGGSVSTLTIQRTQQEDSAVYLCASSLADYTQYFGPGTRLTVL.

This clonotype has a count of ten or more. This chain uses TRBV7-9 with TRBJ1-1; 8 bases fit TRBD1. The CDR3 contains 16 residues. CDR1 and CDR2 (germline): SEHNR, FQNEAQ (reference sequence). Trimming cost V 5 bases and J 1 base; bases outside gene matches: 9. CDR3 DNA: TGTGCCAGCAGCACGCGACAGGGGCCGAAGAACACTGAAGCTTTCTTT. Its translation is CASSTRQGPKNTEAFF. The full variable domain, with the rest looked up from reference TRBV7-9 and TRBJ1-1, is DTGVSQNPRHKITKRGQNVTFRCDPISEHNRLYWYRQTLGQGPEFLTYFQNEAQLEKSRLLSDRFSAERPKGSFSTLEIQRTEQGDSAMYLCASSTRQGPKNTEAFFGQGTRLTVV.

This clonotype was found many times. The rearrangement links TRBV7-2 to TRBJ1-1; 8 positions match TRBD1. The CDR3 contains 14 residues. Germline V lookup: CDR1 SGHTA, CDR2 FQGNSA. Unmatched junction bases numbered 5, after V lost 2 bases and J lost 6 bases. The CDR3: CASSLQGARAEAFF. The CDR3 nucleotides are TGTGCCAGCAGCTTACAGGGGGCGCGTGCTGAAGCTTTCTTT.

This clonotype was detected many times. This chain connects TRBV12-3 or TRBV12-4 to TRBJ1-5; no clear D gene. V shed 2 bases and J shed 8 bases, with 13 bases lying between them. The CDR3 runs 14 residues. The chain's CDR3 is CASSLRAVPEPQHF. CDR3 DNA: TGTGCCAGCAGTTTAAGGGCCGTCCCCGAGCCCCAGCATTTT.

The V call is TRBV6-4, the J call TRBJ2-2; D perhaps matches TRBD1 (6 bases). Germline V CDR1 and CDR2: MRHNA, SNTAGT. The V end lost 7 bases, the J end lost 9 bases, and 15 bases lay between the germline ends. This CDR3 spans 13 amino acids. CDR3 sequence reads: CASKPRTVRELFF. In DNA form, the CDR3 reads TGTGCCAGCAAACCAAGGACAGTCAGGGAGCTGTTTTTT.

In this sample, this clonotype turned up many times. This chain joins TRBV7-2 and TRBJ1-5; D unclear. V lost 2 bases, J lost 2 bases, and 7 bases lay in between. The germline V gene has CDR1 SGHTA and CDR2 FQGNSA. The CDR3 sequence is 14 residues long. The CDR3 bases are TGTGCCAGCAGCTTATACTTGGGCAATCAGCCCCAGCATTTT. This translates into CASSLYLGNQPQHF.

This clonotype appeared many times. The V and J genes are TRBV20-1 and TRBJ2-2, with TRBD2 matching over 8 bases. J gave up 5 bases and V 2 bases, and 10 bases lay outside the gene matches. The CDR3 spans 16 residues. Germline V gives CDR1 DFQATT, CDR2 SNEGSKA (reference sequence). The CDR3 region has the DNA TGCAGTGCTAGACTGATAGCGGGGATAAGGACCGGGGAGCTGTTTTTT. It yields the protein CSARLIAGIRTGELFF.

This clonotype was counted at least ten times. CDR3 bases: TGTGCCAGCAGCTTGACAGGGGCAAGCACTGAAGCTTTCTTT. Protein product: CASSLTGASTEAFF. The gene calls are TRBV5-6 and TRBJ1-1, with 7 bases lining up with TRBD1. CDR3 length: 14 amino acids. V lost 1 base and J lost 4; bases outside the gene matches: 4. Germline V lookup: CDR1 SGHDT, CDR2 YYEEEE.

This clonotype is categorized as medium-sized. The chain carries TRBV7-9 and TRBJ1-1; D is ambiguous. This CDR3 has 14 residues. With 3 bases removed from V and 3 bases from J, the gap between germline ends came to 11 bases. Germline V gene lookup returns CDR1 SEHNR and CDR2 FQNEAQ (reference sequence). CDR3 DNA: TGTGCCAGCAGCTTTGGGGTTGGATACACTGAAGCTTTCTTT. Its translation is CASSFGVGYTEAFF.

This clonotype showed up many times. This chain links TRBV5-5 with TRBJ1-2; D is undetermined. The CDR3 runs to 15 residues. The V gene's germline CDR1 is SGHKS and CDR2 YYEKEE (reference sequence). The V and J ends lost 0 bases and 5 bases respectively, with 14 bases between them. The CDR3 DNA is TGTGCCAGCAGCTTGGGTCTCTCCGGCACATATGGCTACACCTTC. This codes for CASSLGLSGTYGYTF. The entire variable domain, with the rest obtained from reference TRBV5-5 and TRBJ1-2, is as follows: DAGVTQSPTHLIKTRGQQVTLRCSPISGHKSVSWYQQVLGQGPQFIFQYYEKEERGRGNFPDRFSARQFPNYSSELNVNALLLGDSALYLCASSLGLSGTYGYTFGSGTRLTVV.